Listed here are 5 T cell receptor beta chains from one sample, sequenced in a study of blood T cell repertoires in COVID-19. Sequenced by immunoSEQ multiplex PCR; TCRdb stores in-frame clones only, minus some. Found here are around 43,000 clones, almost 85% of them singletons; the top ten hold over 12%. Sequenced input: peripheral blood. The receptors come from a human donor in a cohort sampled during active COVID-19.

The V gene is TRBV20-1, the J gene TRBJ2-5, with 8 bases fitting TRBD2. The J segment lost 5 bases and the V segment lost 6 bases, leaving 2 bases of the junction unmatched. The germline gives CDR1 DFQATT, CDR2 SNEGSKA (reference sequence). The CDR3 extends over 11 amino acids. DNA of the CDR3: TGCAGTGCCGGGACTAGTGAGACCCAGTACTTC. Protein sequence: CSAGTSETQYF.

V is TRBV6-5 and J is TRBJ2-7, with D perhaps TRBD1 (5 bases). The germline gives CDR1 MNHEY, CDR2 SVGAGI. The CDR3 contains 14 residues. Trimming took off 7 bases at V and 6 bases at J, with 19 bases between the two ends. The CDR3 coding sequence is TGTGCCAGCAAAGGGGCCGGGCGGAGAGCCGAGCAGTACTTC. Amino acids: CASKGAGRRAEQYF.

This clone was counted a few times. The genes are TRBV24-1 and TRBJ1-5; D not resolved. This CDR3 has 13 amino acids. V gave up 3 bases and J gave up 0 bases, with 2 bases separating them. Per germline, CDR1 KGHDR and CDR2 SFDVKD. The CDR3 sequence: CATSDHSNQPQHF. The CDR3 DNA reads as TGTGCCACCAGTGATCATAGCAATCAGCCCCAGCATTTT.

The chain joins TRBV5-1 to TRBJ2-1; tentative D call: TRBD1 (6 bases). The ends were cut back, 2 bases at V and 0 bases at J, with 9 bases in the middle. Germline V gene sequence: CDR1 SGHRS, CDR2 YFSETQ. This CDR3 is 15 amino acids long. CDR3 protein: CASSLQGSSYNEQFF. CDR3 bases: TGCGCCAGCAGCTTACAGGGTAGCTCCTACAATGAGCAGTTCTTC.

The chain carries TRBV7-8 and TRBJ1-1, with 7 bases aligning to TRBD1. V lost 3 bases and J lost 3; bases outside the gene matches: 4. CDR1 and CDR2 from the germline V gene are SGHVS and FQNEAQ. This CDR3 has 14 amino acids. This CDR3 reads CASSFNRGDTEAFF. The CDR3 bases are TGTGCCAGCAGCTTTAACAGGGGAGACACTGAAGCTTTCTTT.